A selection of T cell receptor beta chains follows, all from one sample in a study of vaccination effects on CD4 cells after COVID-19. Here immunoSEQ multiplex PCR was the method, and the copy in TCRdb shows in-frame clones only, minus some. The data contain approximately 30,000 clones, 72% of them singletons. No antigen has been assigned to these receptors. Here the sequenced sample was CD4+ T cells from PBMCs cultured with SARS-CoV-2 spike peptides, taken before COVID-19 vaccination. The source is a human donor who received a COVID-19 vaccine. Both conserved end residues are part of each CDR3. The D gene is left open where the match is weak. Not every row has a clone size; where given, it reads once, few, many or a size class.

D gene	V gene	clone size	J gene	CDR3 DNA	CDR3 protein
.	TRBV5-1	.	TRBJ2-5	TGCGCCAGCAGAGACCACTTGTGGCGGCTCGACCAAGAGACCCAGTACTTC	CASRDHLWRLDQETQYF
TRBD1	TRBV5-1	few	TRBJ2-7	TGCGCCAGCAGCTTGGCCTCCAAGGACAGGGCGAGGCAGTACTTC	CASSLASKDRARQYF
TRBD1	TRBV12-3/TRBV12-4	.	TRBJ2-1	TGTGCCAGCAGTTGGGACAGGGGCGAGCAGTTCTTC	CASSWDRGEQFF
.	TRBV6-5	.	TRBJ1-2	TGTGCCAGCAGAGTTCTGGACATTAACTATGGCTACACCTTC	CASRVLDINYGYTF
.	TRBV6-1	.	TRBJ2-1	TGTGCCAGCAGTGAAGTATGGACTGGCAATGAGCAGTTCTTC	CASSEVWTGNEQFF
.	TRBV5-6	few	TRBJ1-1	TGTGCCAGCAGCTTGGCCATGAGCACTGAAGCTTTCTTT	CASSLAMSTEAFF
TRBD2	TRBV5-1	.	TRBJ2-1	TGCGCCAGTAAAGCGGGGGACTACAATGAGCAGTTCTTC	CASKAGDYNEQFF
.	TRBV7-9	.	TRBJ1-6	TGTGCCAGCAGCTTAGGACAGTCACCCCTCCACTTT	CASSLGQSPLHF
TRBD1	TRBV3-1/TRBV3-2	.	TRBJ1-6	TGTGCCAGCAGCCAGGGGACAGGGGGCAGGAATTCACCCCTCCACTTT	CASSQGTGGRNSPLHF
TRBD2	TRBV11-3	once	TRBJ2-2	TGTGCCAGCGCGACTTCGACCGGGCGGGGGGGTTCCGGGGAGCTGTTTTTT	CASATSTGRGGSGELFF
TRBD1	TRBV7-9	.	TRBJ2-5	TGTGCCAGCAGCAAAGGTGTACGGGACAGGCCCCAAGAGACCCAGTACTTC	CASSKGVRDRPQETQYF